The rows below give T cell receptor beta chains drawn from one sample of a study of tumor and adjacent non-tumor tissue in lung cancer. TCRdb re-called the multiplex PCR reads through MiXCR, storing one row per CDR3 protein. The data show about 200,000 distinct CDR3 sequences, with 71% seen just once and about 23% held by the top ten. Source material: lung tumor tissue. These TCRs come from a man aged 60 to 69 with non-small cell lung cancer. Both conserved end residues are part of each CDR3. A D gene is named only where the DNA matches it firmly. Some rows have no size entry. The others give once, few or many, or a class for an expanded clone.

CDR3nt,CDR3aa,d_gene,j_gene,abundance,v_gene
TGTGCCAGCAGCATCGGACAGATACAAGAGACCCAGTACTTC,CASSIGQIQETQYF,NA,TRBJ2-5,few,TRBV7-6
TGCAGTGCTAGAGATAGAGACGAAAAACTGTTTTTT,CSARDRDEKLFF,NA,TRBJ1-4,many,TRBV20-1
TGCAGTGCTAATATCCTAGCGGGGGGGGAGTACGAGCAGTACTTC,CSANILAGGEYEQYF,TRBD2,TRBJ2-7,NA,TRBV20-1
TGTGCCTGGAAAAGGCCCCAAAGCTCCTACGAGCAGTACTTC,CAWKRPQSSYEQYF,NA,TRBJ2-7,NA,TRBV30
TGTGCCAGCAGTGTTTGGACATCTCAAGAGACCCAGTACTTC,CASSVWTSQETQYF,NA,TRBJ2-5,NA,TRBV6-1
TGTGCCTGGAGTGTACAGGCCGATGGCTACAGCTTC,CAWSVQADGYSF,NA,TRBJ1-2,NA,TRBV30
TGTGCCAGCAGCCCACAGGGTTCGAACTCCTACAATGAGCAGTCCTTC,CASSPQGSNSYNEQSF,NA,TRBJ2-1,NA,TRBV6-2/TRBV6-3
TGCAGTGGGGGGCAGCTGAGCACCGGGGAGCTGTTTTTT,CSGGQLSTGELFF,NA,TRBJ2-2,few,TRBV29-1
TGTGCCAGCAGTCATCTCCCGGGACTTGCACCCTACAAGCAGTATTTC,CASSHLPGLAPYKQYF,NA,TRBJ2-7,NA,TRBV12-3/TRBV12-4
TGTGCCAGCTCACCCACTAGCCAAGGCACAGATACGCAGTATTTT,CASSPTSQGTDTQYF,NA,TRBJ2-3,NA,TRBV18
TGCAATGCCGCAGCCTGTAGACAGGGTTATGGCTACACCTTC,CNAAACRQGYGYTF,TRBD1,TRBJ1-2,NA,TRBV20-1
TGTGCCAGCAGTTTTGGGAGTCCGGCCCAGCATTTT,CASSFGSPAQHF,NA,TRBJ1-5,NA,TRBV12-3/TRBV12-4
TGCAGCGTTGTACTAATAGAGGGTGAGCAGTTCTTC,CSVVLIEGEQFF,NA,TRBJ2-1,once,TRBV29-1
TGCAGCGCCACCAGGACTCCGAACACTGAAGCTTTCTTT,CSATRTPNTEAFF,NA,TRBJ1-1,many,TRBV29-1
TGCAGTGCCCGGCCAGGGACTAGCAATTACGAGCAGTACTTC,CSARPGTSNYEQYF,TRBD2,TRBJ2-7,NA,TRBV20-1
TGCGCCAGCAGCTTCGACGGATCCTCAAACACCATATATTTT,CASSFDGSSNTIYF,NA,TRBJ1-3,NA,TRBV5-1
TGTGTCAGCAGCTTATTATCCCCCTCTAGTTTAGGCGATTCATATAATTCACCCCTCCACTTT,CVSSLLSPSSLGDSYNSPLHF,NA,TRBJ1-6,NA,TRBV11-2